The clone carrying this T cell receptor beta chain has a count of ten or more. What it binds is not known. One entry per CDR3 protein results from TCRdb running MiXCR on the 5' RACE reads. Seen here are under 450,000 distinct CDR3 sequences, approximately 18% observed once, and the top ten hold about 12%. Germline CDR1 and CDR2: MNHEY and SVGAGI. V lost 6 bases to trimming and J lost 6 bases, with 12 bases between them. The CDR3 loop spans 12 amino acids. This sample stems from a study of identical twins. General study findings and limits: Insertions were fewer in abundant cord blood beta clonotypes, whereas memory repertoires showed none of this pattern.

The J gene is TRBJ2-7, the V gene TRBV6-5, with D possibly being TRBD1 (6 bases). The source material was naive T cells sorted from blood. This sequence originates from a man in his fifties in good health. CDR3 loop: CASSEDSLEQYF. In DNA form, the CDR3 reads TGTGCCAGCAGCGAGGACAGCCTCGAGCAGTACTTC.